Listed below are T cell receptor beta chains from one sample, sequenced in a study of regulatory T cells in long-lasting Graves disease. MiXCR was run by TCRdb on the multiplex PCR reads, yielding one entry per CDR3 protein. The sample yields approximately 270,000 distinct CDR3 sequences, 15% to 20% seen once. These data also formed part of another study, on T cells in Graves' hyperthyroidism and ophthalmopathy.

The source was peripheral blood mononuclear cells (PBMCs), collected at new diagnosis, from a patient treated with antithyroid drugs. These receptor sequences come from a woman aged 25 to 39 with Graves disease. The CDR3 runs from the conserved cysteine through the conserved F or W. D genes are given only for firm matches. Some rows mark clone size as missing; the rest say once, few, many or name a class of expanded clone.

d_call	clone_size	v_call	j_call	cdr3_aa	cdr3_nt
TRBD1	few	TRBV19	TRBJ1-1	CASSMGTGGRTEAFF	TGTGCCAGTAGTATGGGGACAGGGGGCAGGACTGAAGCTTTCTTT
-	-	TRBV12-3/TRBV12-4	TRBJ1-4	CTSSLGEATNEKLFF	TGTACCAGCAGTTTAGGGGAAGCAACTAATGAAAAACTGTTTTTT
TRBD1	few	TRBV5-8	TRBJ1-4	CASSWDSSANEKLFF	TGTGCCAGCAGCTGGGACAGTTCGGCTAATGAAAAACTGTTTTTT
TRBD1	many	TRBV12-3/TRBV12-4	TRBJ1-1	CATKTGVLTEAFF	TGTGCCACCAAAACAGGGGTCCTGACTGAAGCTTTCTTT
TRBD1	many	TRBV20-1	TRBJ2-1	CSANPGDRAYNEQFF	TGCAGTGCAAATCCGGGGGACAGGGCTTACAATGAGCAGTTCTTC
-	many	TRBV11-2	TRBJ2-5	CASSPFKGGHQETQYF	TGTGCCAGCAGCCCGTTTAAAGGGGGTCACCAAGAGACCCAGTACTTC
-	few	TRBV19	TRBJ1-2	CASHGYSPKDGYTF	TGTGCCAGTCATGGTTACAGTCCTAAGGATGGCTACACCTTC
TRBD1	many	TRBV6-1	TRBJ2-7	CASRAGTGASEQYF	TGTGCCAGCAGGGCCGGGACAGGGGCTTCCGAGCAGTACTTC
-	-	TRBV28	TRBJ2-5	CASSGAGQGGRETQYF	TGTGCCAGCAGCGGGGCCGGACAGGGAGGGAGAGAGACCCAGTACTTC
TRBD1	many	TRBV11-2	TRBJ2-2	CASSLIDLAGTGGSSGELFF	TGTGCCAGCAGCTTGATTGATCTCGCGGGGACAGGGGGGTCCTCCGGGGAGCTGTTTTTT
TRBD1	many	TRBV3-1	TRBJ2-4	CASSPPGQVGVGAKNIQYF	TGTGCCAGCAGCCCTCCGGGACAGGTTGGGGTCGGAGCCAAAAACATTCAGTACTTC
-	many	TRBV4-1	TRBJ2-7	CASSSQRAAHYEQYF	TGCGCCAGCAGCTCGCAGCGTGCGGCTCACTACGAGCAGTACTTC
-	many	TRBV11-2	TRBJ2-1	CASSLGTINEQFF	TGTGCCAGCAGCTTAGGTACTATAAATGAGCAGTTCTTC
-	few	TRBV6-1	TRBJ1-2	CASSGLSTANYGYTF	TGTGCCAGCAGTGGCCTCTCCACAGCTAACTATGGCTACACCTTC
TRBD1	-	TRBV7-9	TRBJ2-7	CASSLGAGGAYF	TGTGCCAGCAGCTTAGGGGCAGGGGGCGCTTACTTC
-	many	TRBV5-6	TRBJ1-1	CASSLVAGENTEAFF	TGTGCCAGCAGCTTGGTGGCCGGAGAAAACACTGAAGCTTTCTTT
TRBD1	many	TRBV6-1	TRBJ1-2	CASSKPRDRDYYGYTF	TGTGCCAGCAGTAAACCCCGGGACAGGGACTACTATGGCTACACCTTC
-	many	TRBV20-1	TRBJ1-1	CSARTVNTEAFF	TGCAGTGCCCGAACAGTGAACACTGAAGCTTTCTTT
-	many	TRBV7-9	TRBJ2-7	CASSLGYSYYEQYF	TGTGCCAGCAGCTTAGGGTACAGTTACTACGAGCAGTACTTC
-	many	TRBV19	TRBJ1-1	CASSLRQGYTEAFF	TGTGCCAGCAGCTTAAGGCAGGGATACACTGAAGCTTTCTTT
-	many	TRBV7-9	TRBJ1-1	CASSVSVGAQNTEAFF	TGTGCCAGCAGCGTCTCTGTCGGGGCGCAGAACACTGAAGCTTTCTTT
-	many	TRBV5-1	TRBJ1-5	CASSLDVNQPQHF	TGCGCCAGCAGCTTGGATGTCAATCAGCCCCAGCATTTT
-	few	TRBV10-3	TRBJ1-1	CAISGDKTTEAFF	TGTGCCATCAGTGGGGATAAGACCACTGAAGCTTTCTTT
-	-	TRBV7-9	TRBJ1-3	CASSLAQVWSAYSGNTIYF	TGTGCCAGCAGCTTAGCGCAAGTGTGGTCAGCTTACTCTGGAAACACCATATATTTT
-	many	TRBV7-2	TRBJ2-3	CASSWAALRTDTQYF	TGTGCCAGCAGCTGGGCGGCCCTTCGCACAGATACGCAGTATTTT
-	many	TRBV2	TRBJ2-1	CASRDEQFF	TGTGCCAGCAGGGATGAGCAGTTCTTC
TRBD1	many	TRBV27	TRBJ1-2	CASSLTGQGDGYTF	TGTGCCAGCAGTTTAACGGGACAGGGGGATGGCTACACCTTC